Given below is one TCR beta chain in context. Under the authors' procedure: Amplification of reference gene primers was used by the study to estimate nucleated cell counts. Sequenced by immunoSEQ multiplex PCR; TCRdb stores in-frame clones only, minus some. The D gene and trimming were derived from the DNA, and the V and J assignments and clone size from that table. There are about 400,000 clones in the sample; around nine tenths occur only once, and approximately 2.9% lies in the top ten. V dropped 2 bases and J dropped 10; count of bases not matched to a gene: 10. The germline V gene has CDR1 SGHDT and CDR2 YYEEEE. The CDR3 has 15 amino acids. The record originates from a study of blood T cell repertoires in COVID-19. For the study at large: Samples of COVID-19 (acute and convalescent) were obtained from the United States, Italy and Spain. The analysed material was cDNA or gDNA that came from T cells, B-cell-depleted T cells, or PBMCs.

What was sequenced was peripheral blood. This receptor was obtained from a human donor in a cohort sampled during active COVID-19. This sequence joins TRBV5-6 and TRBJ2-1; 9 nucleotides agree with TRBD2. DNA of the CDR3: TGTGCCAGCAGCTTCCAAGGGCGGGAGGGCCGGGAGCAGTTCTTC. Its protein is CASSFQGREGREQFF. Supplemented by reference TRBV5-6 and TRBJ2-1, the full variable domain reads DAGVTQSPTHLIKTRGQQVTLRCSPKSGHDTVSWYQQALGQGPQFIFQYYEEEERQRGNFPDRFSGHQFPNYSSELNVNALLLGDSALYLCASSFQGREGREQFFGPGTRLTVL.